The clone carrying this T cell receptor (beta chain) has a handful of counts. These data are taken from a study of blood T cell repertoires in COVID-19. Study-wide background: Samples taken during acute and convalescent COVID-19 were collected in the United States, Italy and Spain. From T cells, B-cell-depleted T cells, or PBMCs came the material, which was cDNA or gDNA.

How the authors handled the data: Reference gene primers were amplified, and this amplification served to estimate nucleated cell counts. Sequenced by immunoSEQ multiplex PCR; TCRdb stores in-frame clones only, minus some. V and J calls plus clone size are reproduced from that table; the DNA served to infer D and trimming. The data show 60,000 to 75,000 clones, 65% to 90% seen once. V was pared by 6 bases and J by 0 bases, with 9 bases of the junction left unmatched. Germline V gene sequence: CDR1 KGHSH, CDR2 LQKENI. The CDR3 runs to 16 residues. Material for sequencing was peripheral blood. The chain recombines TRBV18 with TRBJ2-3; 7 positions match TRBD1. The receptor's source is a human donor in a cohort sampled during active COVID-19. Here the CDR3 reads CASSAGGSPSTDTQYF. For the CDR3, the DNA is TGTGCCAGCTCGGCAGGGGGTTCCCCTAGCACAGATACGCAGTATTTT.